This TCR beta chain was captured by sequencing in a study of T cell clones after liver transplantation. About the research overall: Samples came pre-transplant, pre-randomization before withdrawal, and post-randomization after withdrawal ended.

General study results and limits: A larger donor-reactive than third-party decline suggested partial antigen-specific deletion.

Produced via immunoSEQ multiplex PCR; TCRdb's table is partial and in-frame only. Among around 97,000 clones listed, under 90% were seen once. The germline CDR1 and CDR2 sequences are MNHNS and SASEGT. V lost 7 bases, J lost 7 bases, and 20 bases lay in between. CDR3 length equals 15 residues. In regard to this clone: Its antigen is not known.

The V call is TRBV6-1, the J call TRBJ1-5, with D maybe TRBD1 (5 bases). Here the sequenced sample was CD4+ T cells from blood, taken about 50 months after liver transplant. This receptor was obtained from a human patient who received a liver transplant. The graft donor may be the source of some T cells. The CDR3, as DNA: TGTGCCAGCACCCACTCCGGGACCTCGTCCCAGCCCCAGCATTTT. It encodes CASTHSGTSSQPQHF.